Below are 10 T cell receptor beta chains sequenced from a single sample in a study of blood T cell repertoires in COVID-19. TCRdb's table, derived via immunoSEQ multiplex PCR, lists solely in-frame clones and lacks some. The table shows 200,000 to 250,000 clones, with nearly 90% occurring only once. Sequences were obtained from peripheral blood. The receptors were sampled from a woman aged 18-30 years who had recovered from COVID-19.

The genes are TRBV24-1 and TRBJ2-5; 9 bases align to TRBD2. CDR3 length: 15 residues. J was trimmed by 5 bases and V by 3 bases; bases with no gene match: 6. Germline values: CDR1 KGHDR, CDR2 SFDVKD. The chain's CDR3 is CATSDPGLALETQYF. Written as DNA, the CDR3 is TGTGCCACCAGTGATCCGGGACTAGCTCTGGAGACCCAGTACTTC.

The CDR3 DNA reads TGTGCCACCAGCGGAGGGAGGACAGGGTCCGGGGAGCTGTTTTTT. This translates into CATSGGRTGSGELFF. The chain has TRBV15 and TRBJ2-2, with 8 bases fitting TRBD1. The CDR3 length is 15 residues. CDR1 LNHNV and CDR2 YYDKDF come from the germline V gene (reference sequence). Germline trimming cut 5 bases from V and 6 bases from J; bases unmatched to any gene: 8.

J is TRBJ1-3 and V is TRBV7-7; 8 bases map to TRBD1. CDR3 size: 15 residues. From germline, CDR1 is SSHAT and CDR2 FNYEAQ (reference sequence). Trimming at V came to 4 bases and at J to 2 bases, leaving 4 bases not matched to a gene. CDR3 DNA: TGTGCCAGCAGCTCTGGACAGGGAGCTGGAAACACCATATATTTT. Residues: CASSSGQGAGNTIYF. The full variable domain, with the rest looked up from reference TRBV7-7 and TRBJ1-3, is GAGVSQSPRYKVTKRGQDVTLRCDPISSHATLYWYQQALGQGPEFLTYFNYEAQPDKSGLPSDRFSAERPEGSISTLTIQRTEQRDSAMYRCASSSGQGAGNTIYFGEGSWLTVV.

The gene calls are TRBV29-1 and TRBJ2-1, with 7 bases fitting TRBD1. The germline V gene has CDR1 SQVTM and CDR2 ANQGSEA. The CDR3 runs 14 residues. V lost 7 bases to trimming and J lost 8 bases; unmatched junction nucleotides: 14. CDR3 nucleotides: TGCAGCGCTCTGTATCGAAGGGACAGCCATGAGCAGTTCTTC. Translating gives CSALYRRDSHEQFF.

Notes on this clone: The sample carries other DNA sequences with the same CDR3. J is TRBJ1-2 and V is TRBV10-3, with TRBD1 matching 8 bases. Losses at the gene ends were 0 bases for V and 4 bases for J; bases not matched to a gene: 1. CDR3 length: 14 residues. From germline, CDR1 is ENHRY and CDR2 SYGVKD. The CDR3 coding sequence is TGTGCCATCAGTGAGTCTACAGGGGGCTATGGCTACACCTTC. This translates into CAISESTGGYGYTF.

The sample holds one count of this clone. The chain is built from TRBV5-4 and TRBJ2-2; 7 bases align to TRBD1. Germline trimming cut 2 bases from V and 3 bases from J; bases unmatched to any gene: 13. The CDR3 spans 18 residues. CDR1 is SGHNT, CDR2 YYREEE, per germline (reference sequence). CDR3 in amino acids: CASSFKKRQGEYTGELFF. In DNA, the CDR3 is TGTGCCAGCAGCTTTAAAAAGAGGCAGGGGGAGTACACCGGGGAGCTGTTTTTT.

This chain connects TRBV30 to TRBJ1-6; D gene uncertain. CDR1 is GTSNPN, CDR2 SVGIG, per germline (reference sequence). The V gene lost 2 bases and the J gene lost 7 bases, with 15 bases spanning the gap. The CDR3 is 15 amino acids. The CDR3: CAWSSEKIPNSPLHF. CDR3 nucleotides: TGTGCCTGGAGTAGCGAGAAGATACCAAATTCACCCCTCCACTTT.

This sequence joins TRBV6-2 or TRBV6-3 and TRBJ2-1, with 10 bases matching TRBD2. V was pared by 6 bases and J by 5 bases, with 7 bases of the junction left unmatched. The CDR3 extends over 15 amino acids. Germline CDR1 reads MNHEY; CDR2 reads SVGEGT. The CDR3 nucleotides are TGTGCCAGCAGCCCCGCTAGCGGGAGCAACAATGAGCAGTTCTTC. Its protein product is CASSPASGSNNEQFF.

This chain uses TRBV19 with TRBJ2-7; possibly TRBD2 for D (6 bases). This CDR3 is built from 14 residues. Trimming cost V 7 bases and J 7 bases, with 20 bases left between them. Germline values: CDR1 LNHDA, CDR2 SQIVND (reference sequence). The CDR3 DNA follows: TGTGCCAGTACCCCGGGACTTCGATTGGGGGAGCAGTACTTC. It is translated as CASTPGLRLGEQYF.

The chain recombines TRBV19 with TRBJ2-7; 9 bases align to TRBD1. The V gene's germline CDR1 is LNHDA and CDR2 SQIVND (reference sequence). V lost 1 base and J lost 3; bases outside the gene matches: 7. This CDR3 region has 16 residues. The CDR3 nucleotides read TGTGCCAGTAGTATAGGGGGGGGACAGGGTGGCTACGAGCAGTACTTC. Translating it yields CASSIGGGQGGYEQYF.